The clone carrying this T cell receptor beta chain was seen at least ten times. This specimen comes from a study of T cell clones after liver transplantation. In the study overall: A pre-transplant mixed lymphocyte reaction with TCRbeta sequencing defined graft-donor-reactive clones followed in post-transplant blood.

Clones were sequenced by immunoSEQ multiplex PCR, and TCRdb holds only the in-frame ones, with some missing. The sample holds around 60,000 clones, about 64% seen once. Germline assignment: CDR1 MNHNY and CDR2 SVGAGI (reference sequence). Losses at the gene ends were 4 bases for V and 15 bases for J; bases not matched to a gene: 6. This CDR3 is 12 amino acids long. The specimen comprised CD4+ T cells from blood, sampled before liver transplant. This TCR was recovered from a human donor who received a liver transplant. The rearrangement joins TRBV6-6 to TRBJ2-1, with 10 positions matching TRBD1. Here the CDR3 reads CASSSGQGMRFF. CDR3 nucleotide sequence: TGTGCCAGCAGTTCGGGACAGGGGATGAGGTTCTTC.